The entry that follows covers one TCR beta chain sequence. Its antigen is undetermined. Unique molecular identifiers had been added to the TCR beta cDNA libraries. TCRdb itself ran the PCR reads through MiXCR, one entry per CDR3 protein. The table includes hundreds of thousands of distinct CDR3 sequences, roughly three fifths detected once. From germline, CDR1 is SNHLY and CDR2 FYNNEI. Trimming removed 5 bases from V and 6 bases from J; junction bases left unmatched: 6. The CDR3 covers 13 residues. These data come from a study of post-analysis software for immune sequencing data. Study findings and constraints: With TRBV5-6, TRBV5-1 and TRBV20-1 included, 4 to 6 TRBV segments were more frequent in patients than in controls. Under F measure analysis, samples from one preparation batch co-clustered strongly.

Sequencing used blood. This TCR derives from a girl aged 2 to 9 with multiple sclerosis. The V call is TRBV2, the J call TRBJ1-1, with TRBD1 identical over 7 bases. CDR3 amino acids: CASSTGQDSEAFF. The CDR3 DNA reads TGTGCCAGCAGTACCGGACAGGACTCTGAAGCTTTCTTT.